This entry lists 9 T cell receptor beta chains sequenced from one sample in a study of control samples from healthy donors and cancer patients. TCRdb's copy holds only in-frame clones and misses some; the assay was immunoSEQ multiplex PCR. Of around 27,000 clones in the sample, around 85% were seen once. The sequenced sample was PBMCs. Receptors originate from a woman in her sixties or seventies with head and neck cancer.

The chain couples TRBV5-1 to TRBJ1-1; D is unclear. CDR3 length equals 11 residues. The ends were cut back, 0 bases at V and 8 bases at J, with 5 bases in the middle. Germline loops: CDR1 SGHRS, CDR2 YFSETQ. The CDR3 sequence: CASSLGPEAFF. CDR3 coding DNA: TGCGCCAGCAGCTTGGGCCCCGAAGCTTTCTTT.

This chain uses TRBV6-5 with TRBJ2-3; 9 bases are a match to TRBD2. The CDR3 has 14 residues. Trimming removed 11 bases from V and 3 bases from J; junction bases left unmatched: 9. Germline CDR1 and CDR2: MNHEY and SVGAGI. CDR3 loop: CAAQSGGSTDTQYF. The CDR3 DNA reads as TGTGCCGCTCAAAGCGGGGGGTCGACAGATACGCAGTATTTT.

The CDR3 DNA sequence: TGTGCCAGCGGCGACAAGACCTACTACGAGCAGTACTTC. Amino acid sequence: CASGDKTYYEQYF. V gene TRBV12-3 or TRBV12-4 combines with J gene TRBJ2-7; no clear D. Trimming cost V 8 bases and J 3 bases, with 14 bases left between them. The length of the CDR3 is 13 residues.

The chain employs TRBV2 and TRBJ2-7; D is uncertain. CDR1 and CDR2 (germline): SNHLY, FYNNEI. Trimming left V 6 bases short and J 6 bases short, with 12 bases between. This CDR3 has 12 residues. CDR3 sequence (DNA): TGTGCCAGCAGCGACGCCGATGCCGAGCAGTACTTC. Protein: CASSDADAEQYF.

This chain joins TRBV7-2 and TRBJ1-1; D remains ambiguous. CDR3 size: 12 residues. Deletions cut 3 bases from V and 1 base from J, with 3 bases between. Germline CDR1 reads SGHTA; CDR2 reads FQGNSA. Here the CDR3 reads CASSFSNTEAFF. DNA for the CDR3: TGTGCCAGCAGCTTTTCGAACACTGAAGCTTTCTTT.

A single count supports this clone. The chain uses TRBV7-2 and TRBJ2-5; D is unresolved. V was shortened by 1 base and J by 5 bases, with 8 bases between the two germline ends. CDR1 is SGHTA, CDR2 FQGNSA, per germline. This CDR3 spans 13 amino acids. The CDR3 sequence is CASSLGVLETQYF. In nucleotides, the CDR3 is TGTGCCAGCAGCTTAGGGGTGCTGGAGACCCAGTACTTC.

The chain is built from TRBV27 and TRBJ2-7, with a tentative D call TRBD1 (6 bases). Trimming cost V 3 bases and J 3 bases, with 15 bases left between them. Germline loops: CDR1 MNHEY, CDR2 SMNVEV (reference sequence). The CDR3 extends over 15 amino acids. CDR3 protein: CASSLTGPGVYEQYF. The CDR3 DNA reads as TGTGCCAGCAGTTTGACAGGTCCCGGGGTCTACGAGCAGTACTTC.

The genes are TRBV3-1 (or the pseudogene TRBV3-2) and TRBJ2-2; D gene unclear. Germline CDR1 reads LGHDT; CDR2 reads YNNKEL (reference sequence). This CDR3 has 17 residues. V was clipped by 4 bases and J by 0 bases, with 15 bases between them. CDR3 nucleotides: TGTGCCAGCAGCCCCTATCGAGGCCTCTCGAACACCGGGGAGCTGTTTTTT. Translating it yields CASSPYRGLSNTGELFF.

The chain is built from TRBV7-2 and TRBJ1-1, with D perhaps TRBD1 (6 bases). The ends were cut back, 4 bases at V and 4 bases at J, with 13 bases in the middle. The germline CDR1 and CDR2 sequences are SGHTA and FQGNSA. CDR3 length: 14 residues. CDR3 region: CASSSWGQGTEAFF. CDR3 sequence (DNA): TGTGCCAGCAGCTCGTGGGGGCAAGGCACTGAAGCTTTCTTT. The full variable domain, rest sourced from reference TRBV7-2 and TRBJ1-1, is GAGVSQSPSNKVTEKGKDVELRCDPISGHTALYWYRQSLGQGLEFLIYFQGNSAPDKSGLPSDRFSAERTGGSVSTLTIQRTQQEDSAVYLCASSSWGQGTEAFFGQGTRLTVV.